The present entry profiles one TCR beta chain with its context. Which antigen it targets is not known. Base qualities were left out, and no much larger clone turns up one base away. This sample is drawn from a study of control samples from healthy donors and cancer patients (dated by TCRdb to 2019 to 2021). The CDR3 contains 14 residues, cysteine and phenylalanine counted. This entry keeps only the CDR3 DNA: 42 bases, framed from base 1. Taken from the germline V gene, the CDR1 and CDR2 loops are SGDLS and YYNGEE. V is cut back by 2 bases and J by 7 bases, with 6 bases in the junction unmatched. The library was generated by the immunoSEQ multiplex PCR assay. What TCRdb holds here is the immuneACCESS table cut down to in-frame rearrangements. Part of the clones is not present; checked against another copy, under half of the missing clones reflect an unresolved V gene, and the others are unexplained. The sample table records roughly 200,000 clones; about 90% of these occur just once. Clones ranked in the top ten supply 1.5% to 2% of the sample.

The sequence was obtained from a young man in good health. The rearrangement combines TRBV9 with TRBJ2-1; TRBD1 agrees with 7 junctional bases. Sequencing was performed on blood. The CDR3 reads as follows: CASSVPGGSNEQFF. DNA sequence: TGTGCCAGCAGCGTTCCAGGGGGTAGTAATGAGCAGTTCTTC.